These 12 T cell receptor beta chains originate from one sample sequenced in a study of cytomegalovirus exposure and HLA in healthy donors. Amplification used 60 Vbeta primers and 13 Jbeta primers. Produced via immunoSEQ multiplex PCR; TCRdb's table is partial and in-frame only. Altogether 100,000 to 150,000 clones are present, over 60% being singletons, with the ten largest covering approximately 4.3%. Sequenced input: PBMCs. The receptors were sampled from a man aged 55 to 69 in good health and CMV-seropositive.

The rearrangement links TRBV5-1 to TRBJ2-7; 8 nucleotides agree with TRBD2. This CDR3 is built from 17 residues. The germline V gene encodes CDR1 SGHRS and CDR2 YFSETQ. V gave up 2 bases and J gave up 3 bases; unmatched junction bases: 13. CDR3: CASSLVSSGGGFYEQYF. In DNA form, the CDR3 reads TGCGCCAGCAGCTTAGTGTCGTCCGGGGGGGGATTCTACGAGCAGTACTTC.

The J gene is TRBJ1-1, the V gene TRBV10-1; D may be TRBD1 (6 bases). This CDR3 region has 15 residues. V was cut by 5 bases and J by 3 bases, with 16 bases left in between. The germline gives CDR1 WNHNN, CDR2 SYGVQD (reference sequence). CDR3 DNA: TGCGCCAGCAGTTTCAGGGGAAGTCCATACACTGAAGCTTTCTTT. This translates into CASSFRGSPYTEAFF.

The rearrangement links TRBV28 to TRBJ2-4, with TRBD2 identical over 7 bases. Trimming at V came to 6 bases and at J to 7 bases, leaving 6 bases not matched to a gene. The CDR3 spans 13 residues. From germline, CDR1 is MDHEN and CDR2 SYDVKM. The DNA of the CDR3 is TGTGCCAGCAGCAGGGAGGGTCGGAACATTCAGTACTTC. Translating gives CASSREGRNIQYF. The full variable domain, rest sourced from reference TRBV28 and TRBJ2-4, is DVKVTQSSRYLVKRTGEKVFLECVQDMDHENMFWYRQDPGLGLRLIYFSYDVKMKEKGDIPEGYSVSREKKERFSLILESASTNQTSMYLCASSREGRNIQYFGAGTRLSVL.

This chain joins TRBV28 and TRBJ2-7, with 11 positions matching TRBD1. Germline V lookup: CDR1 MDHEN, CDR2 SYDVKM. V trimming: 2 bases; J trimming: 7 bases; junction bases outside the gene matches: 13. There are 17 residues in the CDR3. The DNA of the CDR3 is TGTGCCAGCAGTTTAAGGACAGGGGGCCCAACCGGCGGAGAGCAGTACTTC. It translates to CASSLRTGGPTGGEQYF.

This rearrangement joins TRBV5-6 to TRBJ2-7; no clear D. Germline lookup yields CDR1 SGHDT and CDR2 YYEEEE. The CDR3 sequence is 15 residues long. Trimming cost V 1 base and J 5 bases, with 16 bases left between them. The CDR3 reads CASSLLGGSPNEQYF. For the CDR3, the DNA is TGTGCCAGCAGCTTGTTGGGTGGTAGCCCCAACGAGCAGTACTTC.

The chain uses TRBV5-1 and TRBJ2-7; possibly TRBD2 for D (5 bases). V dropped 4 bases and J dropped 6 bases, with 17 bases sitting between them. The CDR3 loop spans 14 amino acids. Per germline, CDR1 SGHRS and CDR2 YFSETQ. CDR3 sequence reads: CASSPRTVSSEQYF. DNA for the CDR3: TGCGCCAGCAGCCCTCGGACTGTGTCATCCGAGCAGTACTTC.

The chain uses TRBV6-1 and TRBJ1-1; the D gene is possibly TRBD1 (5 bases). V was trimmed by 6 bases and J by 2 bases, leaving 13 bases between them. CDR1 and CDR2 from the germline V gene are MNHNS and SASEGT. There are 14 residues in the CDR3. The CDR3 nucleotides read TGTGCCAGCAGCGGCAGGGAAGTTAACACTGAAGCTTTCTTT. Translated, it gives CASSGREVNTEAFF.

The chain recombines TRBV10-3 with TRBJ1-1, with 10 nucleotides matching TRBD1. The CDR3 runs to 15 residues. CDR1 is ENHRY and CDR2 is SYGVKD in the germline V gene. The trim removed 8 bases at V and 1 base at J, leaving 7 bases unmatched. For the CDR3, the DNA is TGTGCCATCTGGGACAGGGGACGAGGGAACACTGAAGCTTTCTTT. Its protein product is CAIWDRGRGNTEAFF.

Here the CDR3 DNA reads TGCGCCAGCAGCCCTACACGGGAAGACACCATATATTTT. It codes for CASSPTREDTIYF. The genes are TRBV5-1 and TRBJ1-3, with no clear D. The CDR3 length is 13 residues. CDR1 is SGHRS and CDR2 is YFSETQ in the germline V gene. Trimming took off 4 bases at V and 8 bases at J, with 13 bases between the two ends.

CDR3: CASSFSGTPLEQYF. CDR3 sequence (DNA): TGTGCCAGCAGCTTTAGCGGGACCCCCCTCGAGCAGTACTTC. The chain employs TRBV5-4 and TRBJ2-7, with 8 bases aligning to TRBD2. This CDR3 has 14 amino acids. The ends lost 2 bases at V and 6 bases at J; junction bases unmatched: 7. Germline V gene sequence: CDR1 SGHNT, CDR2 YYREEE (reference sequence).

The chain uses TRBV6-1 and TRBJ1-5; D is uncertain. Germline V CDR1 and CDR2: MNHNS, SASEGT. CDR3 length: 13 residues. Trimming took 11 bases from V and 4 from J, leaving 15 bases between them. In DNA form, the CDR3 reads TGTGCCGTAAGTATAGGAGGTAATCAGCCCCAGCATTTT. Protein product: CAVSIGGNQPQHF.

The rearrangement uses TRBV29-1 and TRBJ2-1; the match to TRBD1 covers 9 bases. The ends lost 4 bases at V and 0 bases at J; junction bases unmatched: 7. The germline gives CDR1 SQVTM, CDR2 ANQGSEA. This CDR3 has 16 amino acids. The CDR3 bases are TGCAGCGTTGGCGGGGTACAGGGGGCCTCCTACAATGAGCAGTTCTTC. Translation: CSVGGVQGASYNEQFF.